Following are 16 T cell receptor beta chains from one sample sequenced in a study of cytomegalovirus exposure and HLA in healthy donors. PCR was performed using 60 Vbeta and 13 Jbeta primers. Measured with immunoSEQ multiplex PCR; TCRdb has only the in-frame clones, and not every one. The table lists roughly 69,000 clones, around 70% of them singletons. Sequencing used PBMCs. Receptors were obtained from a male donor in good health and CMV-seropositive.

The DNA for the CDR3 is TGCGCCAGCAGCTTGAGTCCCACAGGGAACACTGAAGCTTTCTTT. The encoded protein is CASSLSPTGNTEAFF. The rearrangement joins TRBV5-1 to TRBJ1-1; D may be TRBD1 (5 bases). The CDR3 has 15 residues. Deletions cut 1 base from V and 1 base from J, with 11 bases between. CDR1 and CDR2 (germline): SGHRS, YFSETQ.

The table lists this clone with a count of one. The V call is TRBV6-1, the J call TRBJ1-6, with a tentative D call TRBD1 (6 bases). This CDR3 comprises 15 residues. V was trimmed by 2 bases and J by 7 bases, leaving 12 bases between them. CDR1 is MNHNS and CDR2 is SASEGT in the germline V gene. This CDR3 is CASSEWGRMNSPLHF. As DNA, the CDR3 is TGTGCCAGCAGTGAATGGGGGCGTATGAATTCACCCCTCCACTTT.

The table lists this clone with a count of one. This rearrangement joins TRBV6-5 to TRBJ1-1; the match to TRBD1 covers 7 bases. The V segment lost 5 bases and the J segment 6 bases; nucleotides outside the gene matches: 12. The CDR3 has 15 amino acids. Germline loops: CDR1 MNHEY, CDR2 SVGAGI. In nucleotides, the CDR3 is TGTGCCAGCAGTAAGCCAGGGGGTCCAGTTGCTGAAGCTTTCTTT. Its translation is CASSKPGGPVAEAFF.

J is TRBJ2-7 and V is TRBV30; 10 nucleotides align to TRBD1. Trimming took 3 bases from V and 4 from J; bases not matched to a gene: 12. The CDR3 loop spans 16 amino acids. Germline-derived CDR1 and CDR2 are GTSNPN and SVGIG (reference sequence). CDR3 in DNA: TGTGCCTGGAGCCAGATCCGGGACAGGGGATGGTACGAGCAGTACTTC. Translating gives CAWSQIRDRGWYEQYF.

In this sample, this clone turned up once. V is TRBV6-1 and J is TRBJ2-7; weak D call: TRBD2 (5 bases). The CDR3 is 11 amino acids. V lost 10 bases and J lost 3, with 10 bases in between. Germline CDR1 and CDR2: MNHNS and SASEGT. The CDR3 sequence is CATAGGYEQYF. The CDR3 DNA sequence: TGTGCCACCGCTGGAGGCTACGAGCAGTACTTC.

There are a few counts of this clone. The chain employs TRBV11-2 and TRBJ2-5; a weak D match, TRBD2 (6 bases). CDR3 length: 16 residues. Germline V gene lookup returns CDR1 SGHAT and CDR2 FQNNGV. Trimming took 3 bases from V and 1 from J, leaving 15 bases between them. The CDR3 loop reads CASSFIPPGGQETQYF. The CDR3 nucleotides read TGTGCCAGCAGCTTCATACCCCCCGGGGGCCAAGAGACCCAGTACTTC.

The table lists this clone with a count of one. This chain uses TRBV2 with TRBJ2-7, with TRBD2 matching over 8 bases. CDR3 size: 15 residues. V was clipped by 5 bases and J by 2 bases; unmatched bases: 8. Germline CDR1 reads SNHLY; CDR2 reads FYNNEI. CDR3 bases: TGTGCCAGCAGTCGATCGAGCGGGGGCCCCTACGAGCAGTACTTC. It translates to CASSRSSGGPYEQYF.

V and J are TRBV4-1 and TRBJ1-1; 8 bases line up with TRBD1. This CDR3 has 15 residues. Germline V lookup: CDR1 MGHRA, CDR2 YSYEKL. The V gene end was trimmed by 3 bases and the J gene end by 0 bases; junction bases not matched to a gene: 3. Here the CDR3 DNA reads TGCGCCAGCAGCCATTCGGGACAGGTGAACACTGAAGCTTTCTTT. It codes for CASSHSGQVNTEAFF.

The genes are TRBV9 and TRBJ2-3, with 7 positions matching TRBD2. CDR1 and CDR2 from the germline V gene are SGDLS and YYNGEE. Trimming removed 2 bases from V and 1 base from J; junction bases left unmatched: 10. The CDR3 is made up of 17 amino acids. The CDR3 here is CASSVATAGVGTDTQYF. In DNA, the CDR3 is TGTGCCAGCAGCGTCGCAACGGCGGGAGTCGGCACAGATACGCAGTATTTT. The full variable domain, with the rest looked up from reference TRBV9 and TRBJ2-3, is DSGVTQTPKHLITATGQRVTLRCSPRSGDLSVYWYQQSLDQGLQFLIQYYNGEERAKGNILERFSAQQFPDLHSELNLSSLELGDSALYFCASSVATAGVGTDTQYFGPGTRLTVL.

This clone has just a few counts. The chain uses TRBV5-1 and TRBJ1-4; D perhaps matches TRBD1 (6 bases). CDR1 and CDR2 from the germline V gene are SGHRS and YFSETQ. This CDR3 has 14 amino acids. V lost 1 base, J lost 6 bases, and 10 bases lay in between. The chain's CDR3 is CASSLSGVDEKLFF. The CDR3 DNA reads TGCGCCAGCAGCTTGTCAGGGGTGGATGAAAAACTGTTTTTT.

This clone occurred once. This chain connects TRBV4-1 to TRBJ1-4; TRBD1 aligns across 7 bases. The germline V gene encodes CDR1 MGHRA and CDR2 YSYEKL. Germline trimming cut 3 bases from V and 6 bases from J; bases unmatched to any gene: 7. The CDR3 has 15 residues. The CDR3 nucleotides are TGCGCCAGCAGCCAGACCGGGACAGCCTATGAAAAACTGTTTTTT. Residues: CASSQTGTAYEKLFF.

The chain has TRBV6-5 and TRBJ1-4; D uncertain. In germline, CDR1 is MNHEY, CDR2 SVGAGI. Trimming pared 0 bases from V and 3 bases from J, leaving 11 bases between. The CDR3 loop spans 16 amino acids. DNA of the CDR3: TGTGCCAGCAGTTACTCGATAGGAGTCGCTAATGAAAAACTGTTTTTT. It translates to CASSYSIGVANEKLFF.

The rearrangement uses TRBV23-1 and TRBJ1-2, with 9 bases matching TRBD1. TRBV23-1 counts as an open reading frame of uncertain function. Losses at the gene ends were 3 bases for V and 1 base for J; bases not matched to a gene: 3. This CDR3 comprises 15 residues. The CDR3: CASSQWTGDNYGYTF. In DNA, the CDR3 is TGCGCCAGCAGTCAGTGGACAGGGGATAACTATGGCTACACCTTC.

The chain combines TRBV6-1 with TRBJ2-2; a weak D match, TRBD2 (6 bases). This CDR3 is 15 amino acids long. With 6 bases removed from V and 2 bases from J, the gap between germline ends came to 13 bases. Germline V CDR1 and CDR2: MNHNS, SASEGT. The CDR3 here is CASRRPSVNTGELFF. The CDR3 DNA is TGTGCCAGCAGAAGACCTAGCGTTAACACCGGGGAGCTGTTTTTT.

This sequence joins TRBV5-6 and TRBJ2-7, with 15 positions matching TRBD2. The V gene's germline CDR1 is SGHDT and CDR2 YYEEEE. With 3 bases clipped from V and 6 bases from J, the junction kept 7 bases outside the gene matches. The CDR3 loop spans 16 amino acids. In DNA form, the CDR3 reads TGTGCCAGCAGCTACGGACTAGCGGGAGGGCCAAGCGAGCAGTACTTC. Residues: CASSYGLAGGPSEQYF.

This chain connects TRBV5-1 to TRBJ1-4; 8 nucleotides agree with TRBD1. Germline V CDR1 and CDR2: SGHRS, YFSETQ. There are 15 residues in the CDR3. V was clipped by 0 bases and J by 10 bases; unmatched bases: 8. CDR3 coding DNA: TGCGCCAGCAGCTTGGATCCAGGGGGCGCGGGAAAACTGTTTTTT. Translated, it gives CASSLDPGGAGKLFF.